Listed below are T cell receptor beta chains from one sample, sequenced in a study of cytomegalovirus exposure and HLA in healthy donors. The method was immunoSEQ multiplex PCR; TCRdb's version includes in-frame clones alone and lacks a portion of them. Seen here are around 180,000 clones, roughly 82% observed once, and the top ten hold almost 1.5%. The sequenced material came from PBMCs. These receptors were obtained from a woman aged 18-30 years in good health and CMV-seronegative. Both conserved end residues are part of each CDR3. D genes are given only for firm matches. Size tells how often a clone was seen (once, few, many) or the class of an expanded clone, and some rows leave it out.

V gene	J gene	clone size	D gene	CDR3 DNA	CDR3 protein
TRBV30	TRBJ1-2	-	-	TGTGCCTGGCATTTACCCGTAGAGACAGGAAGGTATGGCTACACCTTC	CAWHLPVETGRYGYTF
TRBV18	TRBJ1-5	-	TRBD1	TGTGCCAGCTCACCAGTACAGGGGGCGGGTCAGCCCCAGCATTTT	CASSPVQGAGQPQHF
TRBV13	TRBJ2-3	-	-	TGTGCCAGCAGCTTATTAGAGGCAGATACGCAGTATTTT	CASSLLEADTQYF
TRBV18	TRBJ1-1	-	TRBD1	TGTGCCAGCTCACCACCGAACAGGGGTAACACTGAAGCTTTCTTT	CASSPPNRGNTEAFF
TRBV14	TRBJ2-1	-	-	TGTGCCAGCAGCGTCCGACAACCTATTTACACAAGTGAGCAGTTCTTC	CASSVRQPIYTSEQFF
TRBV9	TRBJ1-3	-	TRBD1	TGTGCCAGCAGCGTAGGACAGGGAAGCTATGGAAACACCATATATTTT	CASSVGQGSYGNTIYF
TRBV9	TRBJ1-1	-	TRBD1	TGTGCCAGCAGCGATCCCGGGGACAGGGGTCGGGTGAACACTGAAGCTTTCTTT	CASSDPGDRGRVNTEAFF
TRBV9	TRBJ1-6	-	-	TGTGCCAGCAGCGTAGAGGACAGAGAGTCACCCCTCCACTTT	CASSVEDRESPLHF
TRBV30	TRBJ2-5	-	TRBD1	TGTGCCTGGAGTGCTAACAGGGGGGCCGGTGAGACCCAGTACTTC	CAWSANRGAGETQYF
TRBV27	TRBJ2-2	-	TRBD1	TGTGCCAGCAGTACCTCGGACAGGGGGGAAGGGGTGTTTTTT	CASSTSDRGEGVFF
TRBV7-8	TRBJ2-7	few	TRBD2	TGTGCCAGCAGCTTAGTGGGCTCGGCTAGCGGGAGGGAGTACTTC	CASSLVGSASGREYF
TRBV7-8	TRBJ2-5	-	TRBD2	TGTGCCAGCAGCTTAGAAGGCGGGAGGGCCGGGGAGACCCAGTACTTC	CASSLEGGRAGETQYF
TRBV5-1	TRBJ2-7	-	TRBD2	TGCGCCAGCAGCACTGGACTAGCGGGGGGACTTTTTCACGAGCAGTACTTC	CASSTGLAGGLFHEQYF
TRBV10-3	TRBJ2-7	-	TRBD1	TGTGCCATCAGATTCGGGACAGGGGACGAGCAGTACTTC	CAIRFGTGDEQYF
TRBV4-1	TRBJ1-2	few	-	TGCGCCAGCAGCCAAGAAGCAGGGATTCTCTATGGCTACACCTTC	CASSQEAGILYGYTF
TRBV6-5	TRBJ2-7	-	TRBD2	TGTGCCAGCAGTCGATTAGCGGGTTACGAGCAGTACTTC	CASSRLAGYEQYF
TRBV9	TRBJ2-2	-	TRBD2	TGTGCCTCCCAGCGGGGGTTTCCCGGGGAGCTGTTTTTT	CASQRGFPGELFF
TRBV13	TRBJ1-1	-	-	TGTGCCAGCAGCTTAGATGGAGGGGTGAACACTGAAGCTTTCTTT	CASSLDGGVNTEAFF
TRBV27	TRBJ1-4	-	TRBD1	TGTGCCAGCAGTAGACGGGACAGGGCTAATGAAAAACTGTTTTTT	CASSRRDRANEKLFF
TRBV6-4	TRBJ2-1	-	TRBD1	TGTGCCAGCAGTGACTCGCCAGGACAGGGGTACAATGAGCAGTTCTTC	CASSDSPGQGYNEQFF
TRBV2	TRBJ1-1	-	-	TGTGCCAGCACCGCACAGGGTTTTGAAGCTTTCTTT	CASTAQGFEAFF
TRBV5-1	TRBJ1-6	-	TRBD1	TGCGCCAGCAGCTTGGCCGGGACAGGGCGATCCTATAATTCACCCCTCCACTTT	CASSLAGTGRSYNSPLHF
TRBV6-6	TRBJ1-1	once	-	TGTGCCAGCAGTTACTTTTCTAGGGGTGGGACTGAAGCTTTCTTT	CASSYFSRGGTEAFF
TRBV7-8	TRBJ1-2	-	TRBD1	TGTGCCAGCAGCTTAGCGTTGACAGGGCGGCATGGCTACACCTTC	CASSLALTGRHGYTF
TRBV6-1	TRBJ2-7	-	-	TGTGCCAGCAGTGCAGGGCCCACCTACGAGCAGTACTTC	CASSAGPTYEQYF
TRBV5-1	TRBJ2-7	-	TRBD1	TGCGCCAGCAGCTTGGCGTCAGGGGGCTCCTACGAGCAGTACTTC	CASSLASGGSYEQYF
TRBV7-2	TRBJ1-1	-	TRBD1	TGTGCCAGCAGCTGGTCCGGGACAGGGAACACTGAAGCTTTCTTT	CASSWSGTGNTEAFF